Here is one TCR beta chain with its context. Its antigen remains unidentified. Unique molecular identifiers tagged individual cDNA molecules. TCRdb re-called the 5' RACE reads through MiXCR, storing one row per CDR3 protein. The table shows 65,000 to 90,000 distinct CDR3 sequences, with approximately 13% occurring only once. The data originate from a study of early T cells in non-severe SARS-CoV-2 infection. Study observations and caveats: Matching results from VDJdb favored anti-spike CD8 responses, leaving private and CD4 specificities undetected.

Germline CDR1 and CDR2: MNHNY and SVGAGI (reference sequence). Deletions cut 0 bases from V and 5 bases from J, with 13 bases between. This CDR3 is 16 amino acids long. The V gene is TRBV6-6, the J gene TRBJ1-4, with a possible D match to TRBD1 (5 bases). Input material: whole blood. The receptor's source is an adult who was a healthcare worker with PCR-confirmed SARS-CoV-2 infection or an uninfected control (not recorded which). CDR3 DNA sequence: TGTGCCAGCAGTTACTCCACGACAGAAAAAAATGAAAAACTGTTTTTT. It specifies CASSYSTTEKNEKLFF.